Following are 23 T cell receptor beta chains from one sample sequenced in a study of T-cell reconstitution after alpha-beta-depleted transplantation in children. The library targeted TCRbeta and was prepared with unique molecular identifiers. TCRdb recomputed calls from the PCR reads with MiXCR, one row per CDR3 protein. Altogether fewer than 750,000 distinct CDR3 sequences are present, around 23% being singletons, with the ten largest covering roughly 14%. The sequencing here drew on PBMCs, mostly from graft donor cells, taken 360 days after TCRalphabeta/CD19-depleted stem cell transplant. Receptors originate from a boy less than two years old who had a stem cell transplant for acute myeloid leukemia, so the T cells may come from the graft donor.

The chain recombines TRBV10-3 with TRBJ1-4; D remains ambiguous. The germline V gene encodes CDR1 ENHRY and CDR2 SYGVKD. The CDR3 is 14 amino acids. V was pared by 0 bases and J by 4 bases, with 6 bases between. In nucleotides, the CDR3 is TGTGCCATCAGTGAGTCGGAGGATAATGAAAAACTGTTTTTT. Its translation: CAISESEDNEKLFF.

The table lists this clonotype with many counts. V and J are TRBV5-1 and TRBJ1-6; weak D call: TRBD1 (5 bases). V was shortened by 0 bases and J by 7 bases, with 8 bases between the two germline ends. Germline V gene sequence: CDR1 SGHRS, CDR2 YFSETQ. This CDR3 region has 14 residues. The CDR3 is CASSLVEGNSPLHF. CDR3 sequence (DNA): TGCGCCAGCAGCTTGGTGGAGGGGAATTCACCCCTCCACTTT.

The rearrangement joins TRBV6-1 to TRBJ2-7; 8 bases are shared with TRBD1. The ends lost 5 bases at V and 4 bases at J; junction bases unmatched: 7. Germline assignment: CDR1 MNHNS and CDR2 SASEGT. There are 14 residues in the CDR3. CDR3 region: CASSTGTGPYEQYF. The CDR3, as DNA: TGTGCCAGCAGTACCGGGACAGGACCTTACGAGCAGTACTTC.

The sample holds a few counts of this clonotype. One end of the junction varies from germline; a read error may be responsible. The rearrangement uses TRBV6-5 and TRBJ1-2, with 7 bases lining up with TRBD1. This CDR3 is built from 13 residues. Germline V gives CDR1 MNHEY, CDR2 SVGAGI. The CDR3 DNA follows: TGTGCCAGCAGTTACGGGGGGGACAGCGGCCGAATCTTC. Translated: CASSYGGDSGRIF.

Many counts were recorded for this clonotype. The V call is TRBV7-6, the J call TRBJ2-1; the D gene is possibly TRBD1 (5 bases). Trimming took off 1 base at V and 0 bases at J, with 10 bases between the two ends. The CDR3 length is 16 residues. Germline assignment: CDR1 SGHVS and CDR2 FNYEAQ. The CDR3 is CASSLDWGGSYNEQFF. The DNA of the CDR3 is TGTGCCAGCAGCTTAGATTGGGGCGGCTCCTACAATGAGCAGTTCTTC.

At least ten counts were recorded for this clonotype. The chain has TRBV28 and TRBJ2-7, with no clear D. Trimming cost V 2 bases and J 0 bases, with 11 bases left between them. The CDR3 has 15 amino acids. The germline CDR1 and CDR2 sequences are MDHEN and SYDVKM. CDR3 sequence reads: CASSLLRLSSYEQYF. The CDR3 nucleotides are TGTGCCAGCAGTTTACTGCGCCTTAGCTCCTACGAGCAGTACTTC.

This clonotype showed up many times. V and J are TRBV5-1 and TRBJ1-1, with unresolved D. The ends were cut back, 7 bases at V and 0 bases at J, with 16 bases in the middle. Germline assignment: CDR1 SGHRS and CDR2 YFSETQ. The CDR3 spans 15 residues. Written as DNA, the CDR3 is TGCGCCAGCTCCAGAAATGGAGGGATGAACACTGAAGCTTTCTTT. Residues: CASSRNGGMNTEAFF.

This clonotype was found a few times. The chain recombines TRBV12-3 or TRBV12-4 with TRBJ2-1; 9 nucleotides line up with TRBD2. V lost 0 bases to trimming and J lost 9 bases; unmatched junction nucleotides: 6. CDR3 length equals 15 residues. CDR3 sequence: CASSLAGLAFSEQFF. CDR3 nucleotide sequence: TGTGCCAGCAGTTTAGCGGGACTAGCTTTCAGTGAGCAGTTCTTC.

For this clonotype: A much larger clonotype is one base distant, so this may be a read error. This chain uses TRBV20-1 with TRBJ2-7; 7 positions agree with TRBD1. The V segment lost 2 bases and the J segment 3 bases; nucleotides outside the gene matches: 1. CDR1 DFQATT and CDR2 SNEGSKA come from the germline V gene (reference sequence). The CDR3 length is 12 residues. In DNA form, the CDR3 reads TGCAGTGCTAGACAGGGGGACTACGAGCAGTACTTC. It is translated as CSARQGDYEQYF.

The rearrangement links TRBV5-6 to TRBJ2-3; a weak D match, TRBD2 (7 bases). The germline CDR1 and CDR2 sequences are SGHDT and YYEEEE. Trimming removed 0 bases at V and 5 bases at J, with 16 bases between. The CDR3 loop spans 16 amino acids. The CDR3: CASSLGGGAEGDTQYF. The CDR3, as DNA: TGTGCCAGCAGCTTGGGTGGGGGGGCGGAGGGAGATACGCAGTATTTT.

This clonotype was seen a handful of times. CDR3 sequence: CSARGWEFSYNEQFF. As DNA, the CDR3 is TGCAGTGCTAGGGGCTGGGAATTTTCCTACAATGAGCAGTTCTTC. The gene calls are TRBV20-1 and TRBJ2-1, with no clear D. CDR3 length: 15 residues. The germline V gene has CDR1 DFQATT and CDR2 SNEGSKA (reference sequence). The V gene lost 3 bases and the J gene lost 1 base, with 13 bases spanning the gap.

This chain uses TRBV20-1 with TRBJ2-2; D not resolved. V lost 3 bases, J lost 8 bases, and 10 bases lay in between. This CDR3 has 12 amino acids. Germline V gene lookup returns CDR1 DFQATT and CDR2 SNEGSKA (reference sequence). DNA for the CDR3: TGCAGTGCTAGTTTGGGCTTGGGGGAGCTGTTTTTT. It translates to CSASLGLGELFF.

The CDR3 sequence: CASSAYRGPRPNSPLHF. DNA for the CDR3: TGTGCCAGCAGCGCCTACAGGGGGCCAAGACCTAATTCACCCCTCCACTTT. V is TRBV7-2 and J is TRBJ1-6, with TRBD1 identical over 9 bases. Per germline, CDR1 SGHTA and CDR2 FQGNSA. J lost 6 bases, V lost 5 bases, and 11 bases had no gene match. This CDR3 is 17 amino acids long.

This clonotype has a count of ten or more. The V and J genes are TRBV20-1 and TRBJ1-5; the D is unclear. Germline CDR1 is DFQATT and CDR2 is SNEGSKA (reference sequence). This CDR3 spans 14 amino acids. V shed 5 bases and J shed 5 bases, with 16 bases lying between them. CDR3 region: CSALPEIWDQPQHF. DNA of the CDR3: TGCAGTGCTCTCCCCGAAATCTGGGATCAGCCCCAGCATTTT.

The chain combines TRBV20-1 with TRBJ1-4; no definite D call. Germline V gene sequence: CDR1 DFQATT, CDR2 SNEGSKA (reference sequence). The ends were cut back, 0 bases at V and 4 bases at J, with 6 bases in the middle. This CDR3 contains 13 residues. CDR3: CSARDGFNEKLFF. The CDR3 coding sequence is TGCAGTGCTAGAGACGGATTTAATGAAAAACTGTTTTTT.

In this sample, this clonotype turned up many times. The DNA of the CDR3 is TGCAGTGCTAGAGATCTGGGGGACAGGAACACTGAAGCTTTCTTT. Residues: CSARDLGDRNTEAFF. The V gene is TRBV20-1, the J gene TRBJ1-1, with 7 bases identical to TRBD1. This CDR3 is built from 15 residues. Looked up from germline, CDR1 is DFQATT and CDR2 is SNEGSKA (reference sequence). Trimming took 0 bases from V and 1 from J; bases not matched to a gene: 5.

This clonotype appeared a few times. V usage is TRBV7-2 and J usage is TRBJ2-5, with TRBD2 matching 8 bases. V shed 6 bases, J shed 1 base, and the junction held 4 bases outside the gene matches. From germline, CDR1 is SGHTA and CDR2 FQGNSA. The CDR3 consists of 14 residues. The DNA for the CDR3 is TGTGCCAGCAGAAAGCGGGGGAGCCAAGAGACCCAGTACTTC. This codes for CASRKRGSQETQYF. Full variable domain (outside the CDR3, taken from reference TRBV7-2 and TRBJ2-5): GAGVSQSPSNKVTEKGKDVELRCDPISGHTALYWYRQSLGQGLEFLIYFQGNSAPDKSGLPSDRFSAERTGGSVSTLTIQRTQQEDSAVYLCASRKRGSQETQYFGPGTRLLVL.

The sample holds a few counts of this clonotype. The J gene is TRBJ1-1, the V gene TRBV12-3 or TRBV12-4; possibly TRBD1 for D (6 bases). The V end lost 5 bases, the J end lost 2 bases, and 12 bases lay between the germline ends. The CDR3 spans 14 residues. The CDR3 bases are TGTGCCAGCAGTCCGAAGGGGGTAAACACTGAAGCTTTCTTT. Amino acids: CASSPKGVNTEAFF.

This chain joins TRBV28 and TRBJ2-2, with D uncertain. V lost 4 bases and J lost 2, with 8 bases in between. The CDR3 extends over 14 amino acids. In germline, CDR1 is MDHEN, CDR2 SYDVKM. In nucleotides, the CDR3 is TGTGCCAGCAGTTCACCCAGTAACACCGGGGAGCTGTTTTTT. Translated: CASSSPSNTGELFF.

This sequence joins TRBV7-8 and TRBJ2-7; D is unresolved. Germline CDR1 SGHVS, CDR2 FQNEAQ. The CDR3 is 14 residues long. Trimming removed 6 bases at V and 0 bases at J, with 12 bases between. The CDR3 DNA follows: TGTGCCAGCAGTCAAAGTGGTCTCTCCTACGAGCAGTACTTC. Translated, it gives CASSQSGLSYEQYF. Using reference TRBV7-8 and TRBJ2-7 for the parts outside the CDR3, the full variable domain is GAGVSQSPRYKVAKRGQDVALRCDPISGHVSLFWYQQALGQGPEFLTYFQNEAQLDKSGLPSDRFFAERPEGSVSTLKIQRTQQEDSAVYLCASSQSGLSYEQYFGPGTRLTVT.

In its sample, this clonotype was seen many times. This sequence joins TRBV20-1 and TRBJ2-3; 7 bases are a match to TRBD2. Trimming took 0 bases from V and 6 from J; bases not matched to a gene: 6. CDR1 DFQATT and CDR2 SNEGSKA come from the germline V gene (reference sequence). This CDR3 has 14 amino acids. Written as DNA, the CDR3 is TGCAGTGCTAGAGACCCCGGGGGAGGGGATACGCAGTATTTT. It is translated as CSARDPGGGDTQYF.

The CDR3 region is CASSFFGGRSRNEQFF. CDR3 DNA: TGTGCCAGCAGCTTCTTCGGGGGGCGGTCACGGAATGAGCAGTTCTTC. The V and J genes are TRBV11-2 and TRBJ2-1; possible D gene TRBD2, 7 bases. The CDR3 runs to 16 residues. Looked up from germline, CDR1 is SGHAT and CDR2 is FQNNGV. The V end lost 3 bases, the J end lost 7 bases, and 19 bases lay between the germline ends.

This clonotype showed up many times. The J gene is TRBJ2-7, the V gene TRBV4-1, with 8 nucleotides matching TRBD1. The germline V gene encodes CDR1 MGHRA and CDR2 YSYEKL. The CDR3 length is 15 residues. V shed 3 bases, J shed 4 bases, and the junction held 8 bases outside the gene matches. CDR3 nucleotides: TGCGCCAGCAGCCACTACAGGGGGTCCCCGTACGAGCAGTACGTC. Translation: CASSHYRGSPYEQYV.